Listed below are T cell receptor beta chains from one sample, sequenced in a study of identical twins. Via MiXCR, TCRdb re-called the 5' RACE reads, giving one row per CDR3 protein. This sample has more than 200,000 distinct CDR3 sequences, with around an eighth found just once. Sequencing was performed on memory (CD45RO+) T cells sorted from blood. The receptors originated from a woman aged 18-35 years in good health. Each CDR3 is given with its conserved first and last residue. Each record gives: D gene, clone size, J gene, V gene, CDR3 DNA, CDR3 protein. The D gene is left open where the match is weak. Clone size is given for some rows only: seen once, a few or many times, or a class if the clone is expanded.

NA | few | TRBJ1-1 | TRBV19 | TGTGCCAGTAGTATCCCAGAGAGGTCGTGGGAAGCTTTCTTT | CASSIPERSWEAFF
TRBD1 | NA | TRBJ2-7 | TRBV5-4 | TGTGCCAGCAGCTTGTCGTTGACAGGGGGGGCCTACGAGCAGTACTTC | CASSLSLTGGAYEQYF
NA | few | TRBJ1-4 | TRBV5-1 | TGCGCCAGCAGCATAAGCCCGGGCCGCCCGTCCGAGAGAAAACTGTTTTTT | CASSISPGRPSERKLFF
TRBD1 | few | TRBJ1-5 | TRBV11-2 | TGTGCCAGCAGCTTCGGACAGGGATGGGATCAGCCCCAGCATTTT | CASSFGQGWDQPQHF
NA | NA | TRBJ1-1 | TRBV5-1 | TGCGCCAGCAGCTTGGGGCCCTTACCTAAAAGGGACACTGAAGCTTTCTTT | CASSLGPLPKRDTEAFF
TRBD2 | NA | TRBJ2-1 | TRBV7-9 | TGTGCCAGCAGCCGGGGGGAGGGTAGCTCGTCGTTCTTC | CASSRGEGSSSFF
TRBD2 | few | TRBJ2-3 | TRBV9 | TGTGCCAGCAGCCCGCCGGGGACTAGCGGGGGGGCTACGAATACGCAGTATTTT | CASSPPGTSGGATNTQYF
NA | NA | TRBJ2-5 | TRBV18 | TGTGCCAGCTCACCTCAGGCGGGATCCACTCAAGAGACCCAGTACTTC | CASSPQAGSTQETQYF
TRBD1 | few | TRBJ2-2 | TRBV20-1 | TGCAGTGCTAGAGATTTCGCAGGGGGCACCGGGGAGCTGTTTTTT | CSARDFAGGTGELFF
TRBD1 | few | TRBJ1-2 | TRBV3-1 | TGTGCCAGCAGCGCAAGCCTCCGACCCCAAAAACAGGGGGAAGATCCCAACTATGGCTACACCTTC | CASSASLRPQKQGEDPNYGYTF
TRBD2 | NA | TRBJ2-3 | TRBV30 | TGTGCCTGGAGTCGGGGGGACACAGATACGCAGTATTTT | CAWSRGDTDTQYF
NA | NA | TRBJ1-1 | TRBV6-6 | TGTGCCAGCAGTTACGTAGCGAACACTGAAGCTTTCTTT | CASSYVANTEAFF
NA | NA | TRBJ2-3 | TRBV4-3 | TGCGCCAGCAGCCACGCTATCACAGATACGCAGTATTTT | CASSHAITDTQYF
TRBD1 | few | TRBJ1-2 | TRBV6-1 | TGTGCCAGCAGGGGACAGGGATTTAACTATGGCTACACCTTC | CASRGQGFNYGYTF
NA | few | TRBJ2-7 | TRBV29-1 | TGCAGCGTTGTGGCCAGTAGCTCCTACGAGCAGTACTTC | CSVVASSSYEQYF
TRBD2 | many | TRBJ2-1 | TRBV10-1 | TGCGCCAGCAGTAGGTTCGCGACTAGCGGCTACAATGAGCAGTTCTTC | CASSRFATSGYNEQFF
NA | many | TRBJ1-1 | TRBV6-1 | TGTGCCAGCAGGTTCAGGGGGAACACTGAAGCTTTCTTT | CASRFRGNTEAFF
TRBD1 | few | TRBJ2-3 | TRBV7-2 | TGTGCCAGCAGCTTATCAACAGGGGCGGCAGATACGCAGTATTTT | CASSLSTGAADTQYF
TRBD2 | few | TRBJ2-3 | TRBV12-3/TRBV12-4 | TGTGCGGTAGCGGGGGGGGGTACGCAGTATTTT | CAVAGGGTQYF
NA | NA | TRBJ2-3 | TRBV14 | TGTGCCAGCAGCCAGTGGACAGATACGCAGTATTTT | CASSQWTDTQYF
TRBD2 | NA | TRBJ2-3 | TRBV25-1 | TGTGCCAGCTCGCGGGGGGGCCTCCGAGCAGATACGCAGTATTTT | CASSRGGLRADTQYF
TRBD2 | once | TRBJ2-7 | TRBV28 | TGTGCCAGCAGTCTACTAGCGGCGTACGAGCAGTACTTC | CASSLLAAYEQYF
TRBD1 | few | TRBJ1-2 | TRBV10-3 | TGTGCCATCATGGGACAGGGCTATGGCTACACCTTC | CAIMGQGYGYTF
NA | few | TRBJ2-1 | TRBV20-1 | TGCAGTGCTAGATATATGACGAGTTCTTCCTACAATGAGCAGTTCTTC | CSARYMTSSSYNEQFF
NA | NA | TRBJ2-2 | TRBV12-3/TRBV12-4 | TGTGCCAGCAGTTTGACGGCGGCGAACACCGGGGAGCTGTTTTTT | CASSLTAANTGELFF
NA | NA | TRBJ2-7 | TRBV6-1 | TGTGCCAGCAGTGGGGGGGACGTCAGCTCCTACGAGCAGTACTTC | CASSGGDVSSYEQYF
NA | NA | TRBJ1-2 | TRBV11-2 | TGTGCCAGCAGCTTAAGGTTCCAGGCCGTCGACGGCTACACCTTC | CASSLRFQAVDGYTF
NA | NA | TRBJ1-2 | TRBV5-1 | TGCGCCAGCAGCTTGGCATCGGTCTATGGCTACACCTTC | CASSLASVYGYTF
TRBD2 | few | TRBJ2-5 | TRBV12-3/TRBV12-4 | TGTGCCAGCAGTTTGGGACTAGCGGGGCTGGGGGGGACCCAGTACTTC | CASSLGLAGLGGTQYF